There are many counts of the clone carrying this TCR beta chain. Its antigen remains unknown. Original data processing: Clinicopathological groups of papillary thyroid cancer showed CDR3 differences that were used to build a distant-metastasis classifier. TCRdb re-analyzed the PCR reads through MiXCR. The V and J calls, along with clone size, are taken from TCRdb and not from the paper's own processing. The sample contains around 19,000 clones, roughly 10% of which appear only once. The data belong to a study of metastatic and nonmetastatic thyroid tumors. Study in general: Where malignant and benign thyroid patients were concerned, repertoires were compared across blood and tumor or nodule tissue. Study observations and caveats: Malignant thyroid tumors reportedly had TCR beta diversity that was significantly higher than in benign nodules, in blood and tumor.

Among the patients, none had received any treatment before thyroid surgery. This CDR3 comprises 13 residues. Looked up from germline, CDR1 is MNHEY and CDR2 is SVGEGT. Trimming cost V 6 bases and J 0 bases, with 6 bases left between them. The receptor's source is a female donor with papillary thyroid cancer or a benign thyroid nodule (not recorded which). Some clones in this sample may be carry-over from other donors' samples. Sequencing was performed on blood. The gene calls are TRBV6-2 or TRBV6-3 and TRBJ2-4; D uncertain. The CDR3 region is CASRELAKNIQYF. The CDR3 DNA follows: TGTGCCAGCAGAGAATTAGCCAAAAACATTCAGTACTTC.